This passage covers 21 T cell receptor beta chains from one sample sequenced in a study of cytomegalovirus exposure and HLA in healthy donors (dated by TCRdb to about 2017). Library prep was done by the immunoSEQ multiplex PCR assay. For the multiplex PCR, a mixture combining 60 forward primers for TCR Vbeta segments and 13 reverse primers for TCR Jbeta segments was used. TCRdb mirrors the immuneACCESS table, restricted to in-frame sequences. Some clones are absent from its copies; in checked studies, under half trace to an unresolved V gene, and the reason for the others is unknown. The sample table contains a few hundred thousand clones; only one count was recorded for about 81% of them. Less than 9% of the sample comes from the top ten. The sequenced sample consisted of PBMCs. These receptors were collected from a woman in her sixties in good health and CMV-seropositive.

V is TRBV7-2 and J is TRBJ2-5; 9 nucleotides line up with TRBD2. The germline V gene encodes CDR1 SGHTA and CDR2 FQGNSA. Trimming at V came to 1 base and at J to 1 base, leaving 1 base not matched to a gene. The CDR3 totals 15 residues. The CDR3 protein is CASSLVRGGQETQYF. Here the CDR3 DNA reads TGTGCCAGCAGCTTAGTGCGGGGGGGCCAAGAGACCCAGTACTTC.

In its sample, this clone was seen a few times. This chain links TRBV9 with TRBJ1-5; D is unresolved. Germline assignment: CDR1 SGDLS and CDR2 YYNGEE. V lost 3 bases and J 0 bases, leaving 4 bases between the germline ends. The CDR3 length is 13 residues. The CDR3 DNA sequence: TGTGCCAGCAGCGCTTATAGCAATCAGCCCCAGCATTTT. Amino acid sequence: CASSAYSNQPQHF.

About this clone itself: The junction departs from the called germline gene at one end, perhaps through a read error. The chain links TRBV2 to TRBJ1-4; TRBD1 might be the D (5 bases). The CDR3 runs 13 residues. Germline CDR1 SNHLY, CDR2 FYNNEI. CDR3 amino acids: CASSEEGFEKLFF. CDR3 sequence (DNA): TGTGCCAGCAGCGAAGAGGGGTTCGAAAAACTGTTTTTT.

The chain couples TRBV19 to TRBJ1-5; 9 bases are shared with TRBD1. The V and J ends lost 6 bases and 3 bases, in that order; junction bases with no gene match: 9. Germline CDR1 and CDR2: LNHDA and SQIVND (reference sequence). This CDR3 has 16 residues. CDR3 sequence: CASSLEGQGLNQPQHF. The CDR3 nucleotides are TGTGCCAGTAGCCTCGAGGGACAGGGCCTCAATCAGCCCCAGCATTTT.

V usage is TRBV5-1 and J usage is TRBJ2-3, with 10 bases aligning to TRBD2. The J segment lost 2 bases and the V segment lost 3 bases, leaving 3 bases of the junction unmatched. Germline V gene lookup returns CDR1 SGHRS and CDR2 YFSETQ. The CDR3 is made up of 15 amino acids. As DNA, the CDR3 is TGCGCCAGCAGCTCCGGGACTAGCGTCACAGATACGCAGTATTTT. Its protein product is CASSSGTSVTDTQYF.

In nucleotides, the CDR3 is TGTGCCAGCAGTTACGCGGGCTACACAGATACGCAGTATTTT. Protein: CASSYAGYTDTQYF. This chain connects TRBV28 to TRBJ2-3; a weak D match, TRBD2 (5 bases). The length of the CDR3 is 14 residues. Trimming removed 4 bases from V and 2 bases from J, with 10 bases in between. Germline assignment: CDR1 MDHEN and CDR2 SYDVKM. The full variable domain, rest sourced from reference TRBV28 and TRBJ2-3, is DVKVTQSSRYLVKRTGEKVFLECVQDMDHENMFWYRQDPGLGLRLIYFSYDVKMKEKGDIPEGYSVSREKKERFSLILESASTNQTSMYLCASSYAGYTDTQYFGPGTRLTVL.

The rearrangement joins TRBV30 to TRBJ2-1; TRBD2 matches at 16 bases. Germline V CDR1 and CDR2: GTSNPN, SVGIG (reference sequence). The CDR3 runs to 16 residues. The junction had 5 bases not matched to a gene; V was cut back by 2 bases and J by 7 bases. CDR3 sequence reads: CAWSLGTSGRGNEQFF. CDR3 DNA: TGTGCCTGGAGTCTTGGGACTAGCGGGAGGGGGAATGAGCAGTTCTTC. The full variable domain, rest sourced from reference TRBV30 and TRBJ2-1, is SQTIHQWPATLVQPVGSPLSLECTVEGTSNPNLYWYRQAAGRGLQLLFYSVGIGQISSEVPQNLSASRPQDRQFILSSKKLLLSDSGFYLCAWSLGTSGRGNEQFFGPGTRLTVL.

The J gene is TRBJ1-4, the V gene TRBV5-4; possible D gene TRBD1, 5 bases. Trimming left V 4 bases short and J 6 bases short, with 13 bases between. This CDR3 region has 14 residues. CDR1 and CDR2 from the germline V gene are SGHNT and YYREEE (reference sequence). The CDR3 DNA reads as TGTGCCAGCAGCGTGGACACAATGGATGAAAAACTGTTTTTT. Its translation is CASSVDTMDEKLFF.

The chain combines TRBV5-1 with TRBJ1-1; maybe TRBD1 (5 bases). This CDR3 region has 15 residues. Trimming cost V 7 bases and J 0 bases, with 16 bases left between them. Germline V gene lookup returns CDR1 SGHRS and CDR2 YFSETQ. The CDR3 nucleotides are TGCGCCAGCGGAAGTTTTGGGGGGATGAACACTGAAGCTTTCTTT. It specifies CASGSFGGMNTEAFF.

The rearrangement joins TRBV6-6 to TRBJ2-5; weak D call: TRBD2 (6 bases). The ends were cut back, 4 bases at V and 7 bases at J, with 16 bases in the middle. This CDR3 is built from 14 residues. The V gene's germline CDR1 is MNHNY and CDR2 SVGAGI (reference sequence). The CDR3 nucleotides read TGTGCCAGCAGTTTGGGGGAAGGGCGGGGGACCCAGTACTTC. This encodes CASSLGEGRGTQYF.

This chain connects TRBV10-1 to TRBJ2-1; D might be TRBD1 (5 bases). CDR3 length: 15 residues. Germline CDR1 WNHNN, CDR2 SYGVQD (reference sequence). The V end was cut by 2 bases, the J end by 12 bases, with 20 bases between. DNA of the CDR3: TGCGCCAGCAGTGAGGCGAAGGGAACAGGTCCGGGGCAGTTCTTC. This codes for CASSEAKGTGPGQFF.

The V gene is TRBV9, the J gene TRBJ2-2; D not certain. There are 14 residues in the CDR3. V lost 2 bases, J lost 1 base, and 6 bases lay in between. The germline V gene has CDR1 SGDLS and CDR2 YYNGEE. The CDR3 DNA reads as TGTGCCAGCAGCGTCCAGGAGAACACCGGGGAGCTGTTTTTT. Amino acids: CASSVQENTGELFF.

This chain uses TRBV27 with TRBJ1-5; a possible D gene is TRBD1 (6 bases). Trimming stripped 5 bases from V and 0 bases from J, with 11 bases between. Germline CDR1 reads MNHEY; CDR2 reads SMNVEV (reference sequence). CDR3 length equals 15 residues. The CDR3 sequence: CASSPDSYSNQPQHF. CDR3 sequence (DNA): TGTGCCAGCAGTCCGGACAGCTATAGCAATCAGCCCCAGCATTTT.

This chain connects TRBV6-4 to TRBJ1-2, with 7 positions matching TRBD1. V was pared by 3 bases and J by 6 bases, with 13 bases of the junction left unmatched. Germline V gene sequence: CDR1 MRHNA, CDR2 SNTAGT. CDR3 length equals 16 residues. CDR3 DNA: TGTGCCAGCAGTGAAGTCCCGGGACAGCCGTCTGATGGCTACACCTTC. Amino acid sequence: CASSEVPGQPSDGYTF.

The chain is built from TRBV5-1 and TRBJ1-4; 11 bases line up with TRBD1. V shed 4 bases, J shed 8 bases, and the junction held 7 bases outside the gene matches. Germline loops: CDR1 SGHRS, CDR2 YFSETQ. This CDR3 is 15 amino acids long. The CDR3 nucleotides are TGCGCCAGCAGCCCGGAGGACAGGGGGCAAGAAAAACTGTTTTTT. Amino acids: CASSPEDRGQEKLFF.

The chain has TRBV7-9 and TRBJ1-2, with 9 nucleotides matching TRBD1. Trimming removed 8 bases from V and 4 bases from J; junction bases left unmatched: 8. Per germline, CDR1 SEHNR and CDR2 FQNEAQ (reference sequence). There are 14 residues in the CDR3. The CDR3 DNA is TGTGCCAGCCGTCCCGGGACAGGGAGCTATGGCTACACCTTC. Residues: CASRPGTGSYGYTF.

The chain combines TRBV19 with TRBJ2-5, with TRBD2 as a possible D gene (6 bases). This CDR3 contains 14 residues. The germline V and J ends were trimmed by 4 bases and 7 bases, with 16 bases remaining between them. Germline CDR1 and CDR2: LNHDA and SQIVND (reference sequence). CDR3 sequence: CASSTSFWGGTQYF. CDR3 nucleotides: TGTGCCAGTAGTACATCTTTTTGGGGAGGGACCCAGTACTTC.

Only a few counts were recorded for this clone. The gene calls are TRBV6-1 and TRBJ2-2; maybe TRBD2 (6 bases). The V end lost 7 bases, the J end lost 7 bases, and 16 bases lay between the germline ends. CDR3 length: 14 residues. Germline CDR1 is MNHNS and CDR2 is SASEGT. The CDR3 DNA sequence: TGTGCCAGCATCCCCCGGGGGTATGGCGGGGAGCTGTTTTTT. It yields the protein CASIPRGYGGELFF.

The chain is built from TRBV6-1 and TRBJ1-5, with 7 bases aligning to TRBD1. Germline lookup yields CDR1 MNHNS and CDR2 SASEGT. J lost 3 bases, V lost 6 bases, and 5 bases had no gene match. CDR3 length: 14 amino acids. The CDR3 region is CASRADRANQPQHF. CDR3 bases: TGTGCCAGCAGAGCCGACAGGGCCAATCAGCCCCAGCATTTT.

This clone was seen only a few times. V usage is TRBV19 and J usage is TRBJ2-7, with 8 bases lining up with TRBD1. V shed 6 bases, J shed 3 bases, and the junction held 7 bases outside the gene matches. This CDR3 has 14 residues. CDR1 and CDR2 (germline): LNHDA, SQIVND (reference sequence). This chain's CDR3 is CASRLGQGVYEQYF. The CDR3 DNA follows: TGTGCCAGTAGGCTCGGACAGGGCGTCTACGAGCAGTACTTC.

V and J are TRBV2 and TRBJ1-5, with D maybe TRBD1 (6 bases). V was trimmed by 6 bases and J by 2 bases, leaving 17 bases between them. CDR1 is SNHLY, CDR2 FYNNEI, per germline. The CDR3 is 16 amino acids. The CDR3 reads CASRDGGGGGNQPQHF. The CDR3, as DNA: TGTGCCAGCAGGGACGGCGGGGGCGGTGGCAATCAGCCCCAGCATTTT. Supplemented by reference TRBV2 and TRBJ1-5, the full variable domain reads EPEVTQTPSHQVTQMGQEVILRCVPISNHLYFYWYRQILGQKVEFLVSFYNNEISEKSEIFDDQFSVERPDGSNFTLKIRSTKLEDSAMYFCASRDGGGGGNQPQHFGDGTRLSIL.